This entry features one TCR beta chain sequence. What it recognizes is unknown. Assay used: immunoSEQ multiplex PCR; TCRdb lists only in-frame clones, some missing. The table records tens of thousands of clones, 75% to 90% of them present only once. The sample comes from a study of OX40 agonist ivuxolimab in advanced cancers. Autoimmune disease history or systemic immunosuppression disqualified patients. Researchers took blood at baseline, on cycle 4 day 1, and on cycle 7 day 1. General study points: Clonal expansion from baseline to week 6 occurred in both CD4+ and CD8+ T cells. CD8+ T cells showed, on average, more clonal expansion than CD4+ cells.

Sequenced here: CD4+ or CD8+ T cells sorted from blood, sampled in a trial of the OX40 agonist ivuxolimab. The TCR originated in an adult with an advanced solid tumor such as melanoma, head and neck, liver or kidney cancer.

The CDR3 coding sequence is TGTGCCAGCACCTTCGGCCCAGGATATAATTCACCCCTCCACTTT. Translated: CASTFGPGYNSPLHF. The J gene is TRBJ1-6, the V gene TRBV27, with D hard to call. Germline values: CDR1 MNHEY, CDR2 SMNVEV (reference sequence). The CDR3 is made up of 15 amino acids. The V end was cut by 7 bases, the J end by 4 bases, with 14 bases between.